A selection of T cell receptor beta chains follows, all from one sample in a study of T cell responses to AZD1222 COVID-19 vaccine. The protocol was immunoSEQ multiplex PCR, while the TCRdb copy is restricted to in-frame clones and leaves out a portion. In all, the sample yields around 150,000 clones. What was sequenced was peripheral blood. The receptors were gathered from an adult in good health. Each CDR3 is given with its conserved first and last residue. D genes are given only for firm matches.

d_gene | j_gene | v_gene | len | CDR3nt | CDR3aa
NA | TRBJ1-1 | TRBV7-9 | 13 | TGTGCCAGCAGCTTAGGAGGCAGCGGCGGCGCTTTCTTT | CASSLGGSGGAFF
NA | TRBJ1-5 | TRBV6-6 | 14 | TGTGCCAGCAGTCCCCGCGGGGAGGAGAAGCCCCAGCATTTT | CASSPRGEEKPQHF
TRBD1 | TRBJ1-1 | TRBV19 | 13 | TGTGCCAGTAGTGGGACAGTAGGCACTGAAGCTTTCTTT | CASSGTVGTEAFF
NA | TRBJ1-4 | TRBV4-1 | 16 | TGCGCCAGCAGCCAAGATCCGGGACACCGAAATGAAAAACTGTTTTTT | CASSQDPGHRNEKLFF
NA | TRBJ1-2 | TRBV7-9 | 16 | TGTGCCAGCAGCTCCCAGGACAGCCCTGCTAACTATGGCTACACCTTC | CASSSQDSPANYGYTF
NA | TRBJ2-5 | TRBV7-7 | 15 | TGTGCCAGCAGCAAGATGGGGGGCTGGCAAGAGACCCAGTACTTC | CASSKMGGWQETQYF
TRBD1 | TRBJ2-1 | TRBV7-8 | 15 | TGTGCCAGCAGCCTACCGGGACAGGGGGCTTATGAGCAGTTCTTC | CASSLPGQGAYEQFF
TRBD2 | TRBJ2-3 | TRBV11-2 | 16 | TGTGCCAGCAGCTCGGTCCGGGGGGGCGGGGCAGATACGCAGTATTTT | CASSSVRGGGADTQYF
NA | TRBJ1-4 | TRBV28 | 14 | TGTGCCAGCAGTCGGACAAACATTGGTGAAAAACTGTTTTTT | CASSRTNIGEKLFF
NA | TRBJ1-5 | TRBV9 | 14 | TGTGCCAGCAGCGTAGGGCACGTCAATCAGCCCCAGCATTTT | CASSVGHVNQPQHF
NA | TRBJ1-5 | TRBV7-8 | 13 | TGTGCCAGCAGCTTAGTTCGCGATCAGCCCCAGCATTTT | CASSLVRDQPQHF
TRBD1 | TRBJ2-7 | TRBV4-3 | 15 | TGCGCCAGCAGCCCCCGGGACAGGGGGTTGGGGGAGCAGTACTTC | CASSPRDRGLGEQYF
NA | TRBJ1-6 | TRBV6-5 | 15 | TGTGCCAGCAGTTACCAGGGTGAGGGTTATTCACCCCTCCACTTT | CASSYQGEGYSPLHF
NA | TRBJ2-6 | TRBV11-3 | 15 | TGTGCCAGCAGCCTAGGAAGCTCTGGGGCCAACGTCCTGACTTTC | CASSLGSSGANVLTF
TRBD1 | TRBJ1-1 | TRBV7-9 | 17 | TGTGCCAGCAGCTTAGCCCGGGTGGACAGGGGGCTCACTGAAGCTTTCTTT | CASSLARVDRGLTEAFF
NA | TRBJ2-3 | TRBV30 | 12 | TGTGCCTGGAGTGTAGTCCAAGATACGCAGTATTTT | CAWSVVQDTQYF
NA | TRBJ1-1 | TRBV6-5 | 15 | TGTGCCAGCAGCACCGGGCCACTCATGAACACTGAAGCTTTCTTT | CASSTGPLMNTEAFF
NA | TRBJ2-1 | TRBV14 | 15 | TGTGCCAGCAGCCCAGATCCGGGGCGTTACAATGAGCAGTTCTTC | CASSPDPGRYNEQFF
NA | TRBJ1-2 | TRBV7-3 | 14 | TGTGCCAGCAGCTCCCGGAAAATTAACTATGGCTACACCTTC | CASSSRKINYGYTF
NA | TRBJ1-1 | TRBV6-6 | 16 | TGTGCCAGCAGTTACACTCCAAGGGCCTCGAACACTGAAGCTTTCTTT | CASSYTPRASNTEAFF
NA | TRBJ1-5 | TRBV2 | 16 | TGTGCCAGCAGTGAATGGGGCGGAGAGATCAATCAGCCCCAGCATTTT | CASSEWGGEINQPQHF
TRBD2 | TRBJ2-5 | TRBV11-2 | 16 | TGTGCCAGCAGCCGGAAGGGACTAGCATGGCAAGAGACCCAGTACTTC | CASSRKGLAWQETQYF
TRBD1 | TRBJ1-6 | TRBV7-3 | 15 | TGTGCCAGCAGCTCCGGGACAGGGGCGGATTCACCCCTCCACTTT | CASSSGTGADSPLHF
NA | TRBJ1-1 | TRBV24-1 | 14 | TGTGCCACCAGTGGACGGCCACCCAACACTGAAGCTTTCTTT | CATSGRPPNTEAFF
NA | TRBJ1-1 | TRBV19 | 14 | TGTGCCAGTAGTATCGGCGGCAGGGTGGCTGAAGCTTTCTTT | CASSIGGRVAEAFF
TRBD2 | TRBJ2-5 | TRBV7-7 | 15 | TGTGCCAGCAGCTTCAATAGCGGGGAAGGGGAGACCCAGTACTTC | CASSFNSGEGETQYF
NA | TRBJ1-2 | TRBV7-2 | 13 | TGTGCCAGCAGCTTAGGTACTACGGATGGCTACACCTTC | CASSLGTTDGYTF
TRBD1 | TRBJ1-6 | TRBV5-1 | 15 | TGCGCCAGCAGCTGGGGGACAGCCGATAATTCACCCCTCCACTTT | CASSWGTADNSPLHF
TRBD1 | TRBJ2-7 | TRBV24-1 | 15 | TGTGCCACCAGTGAATCGGGACAGGCGGCACGCGAGCAGTACTTC | CATSESGQAAREQYF
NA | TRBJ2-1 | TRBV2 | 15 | TGTGCCAGCAGTGCTGACAGGCGCTCCTACAATGAGCAGTTCTTC | CASSADRRSYNEQFF
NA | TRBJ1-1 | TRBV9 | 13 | TGTGCCAGCAGCGTAGGGTCGAACACTGAAGCTTTCTTT | CASSVGSNTEAFF
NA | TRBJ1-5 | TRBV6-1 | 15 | TGTGCCAGCAGTGAAGTAATCCTCGGGGAACAGCCCCAGCATTTT | CASSEVILGEQPQHF
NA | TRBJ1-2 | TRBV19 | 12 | TGTGCCAGTAGTACGGCGGCTTTTGGCTACACCTTC | CASSTAAFGYTF
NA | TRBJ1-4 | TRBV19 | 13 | TGTGCCAGTAGTCTGGGGGGAAATGAAAAACTGTTTTTT | CASSLGGNEKLFF
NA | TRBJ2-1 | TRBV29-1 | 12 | TGCAGCGTGTTATACTCCTACAATGAGCAGTTCTTC | CSVLYSYNEQFF
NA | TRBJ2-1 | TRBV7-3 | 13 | TGTGCCAGCAGCTTAACTAGGGAGGATGAGCAGTTCTTC | CASSLTREDEQFF
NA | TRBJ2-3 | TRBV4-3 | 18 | TGCGCCAGCAGCCAAGAGCCCCGGGGAGGCACGGGGGCAGATACGCAGTATTTT | CASSQEPRGGTGADTQYF
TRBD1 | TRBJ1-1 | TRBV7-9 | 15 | TGTGCCAGCAGTCAGGGACAGGGGATGGTCACTGAAGCTTTCTTT | CASSQGQGMVTEAFF
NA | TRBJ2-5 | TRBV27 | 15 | TGTGCCAGCAGTTTATCCGTCGGGGGCCGAGAGACCCAGTACTTC | CASSLSVGGRETQYF
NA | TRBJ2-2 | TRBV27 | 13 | TGTGCCAGCACCAGTTTGAGGCACGGGGAGCTGTTTTTT | CASTSLRHGELFF
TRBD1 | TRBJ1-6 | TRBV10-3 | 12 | TGTGCCATCCGGACAGGGCTCGCACCCCTCCACTTT | CAIRTGLAPLHF